This T cell receptor beta chain was found in a study of OX40 agonist ivuxolimab in advanced cancers. The length of the CDR3 is 13 residues. Germline lookup yields CDR1 SNHLY and CDR2 FYNNEI. V dropped 4 bases and J dropped 2 bases, with 9 bases sitting between them. Sequenced by immunoSEQ multiplex PCR; TCRdb stores in-frame clones only, minus some. The sample has some 61,000 clones, roughly 90% seen once. Source: CD4+ or CD8+ T cells sorted from blood, taken in a trial of the OX40 agonist ivuxolimab. The V call is TRBV2, the J call TRBJ2-7; a possible D gene is TRBD1 (6 bases). The receptor was derived from an adult with an advanced solid tumor such as melanoma, head and neck, liver or kidney cancer. CDR3 residues: CASSAGATYEQYF. The CDR3 DNA reads TGTGCCAGCAGTGCAGGGGCGACCTACGAGCAGTACTTC.